The 11 T cell receptor beta chains listed next were all sequenced from one sample in a study of T-cell reconstitution after alpha-beta-depleted transplantation in children (dated by TCRdb to 2016 to 2018). The library was built by means of PCR. The instrument was an Illumina HiSeq 2500. TCR library preparation used molecular barcoding, with unique molecular identifiers applied to normalize quantification of the TCRbeta repertoire. Clones were called with MiXCR by TCRdb after fastp trimmed the public reads at Q25, and only in-frame beta chains were retained. Records with the same CDR3 protein are collapsed into one entry carrying the most frequent genes and DNA. This sample comprises some 550,000 distinct CDR3 sequences, 20% to 25% of them detected only once. 13% to 15% of the sample is in the top ten clones. The treatment or condition label of this sample denotes: allogeneic hematopoietic cell transplantation with graft depleted of TCRalphabeta T cells and CD19 B cells.

The material was PBMCs, mostly from graft donor cells, obtained 360 days after TCRalphabeta/CD19-depleted stem cell transplant. The source of these receptors is a boy younger than two who had a stem cell transplant for acute myeloid leukemia, so the T cells may come from the graft donor.

This clonotype appeared a single time. The rearrangement joins TRBV6-1 to TRBJ1-5, with TRBD1 matching 9 bases. Germline V gene data show CDR1 as MNHNS and CDR2 as SASEGT. V was clipped by 6 bases and J by 5 bases; unmatched bases: 5. This CDR3 comprises 14 residues. The CDR3 DNA sequence: TGTGCCAGCAGGGGACAGGGTTTGGATCAGCCCCAGCATTTT. Translated: CASRGQGLDQPQHF.

The gene calls are TRBV11-2 and TRBJ2-7, with D unresolved. Trimming took 5 bases from V and 2 from J, leaving 13 bases between them. The CDR3 length is 14 residues. Germline CDR1 SGHAT, CDR2 FQNNGV. CDR3 coding DNA: TGTGCCAGCAGCCAAGATCCCAGGACCTACGAGCAGTACGTC. Translated: CASSQDPRTYEQYV.

In this sample, this clonotype turned up many times. The genes are TRBV29-1 and TRBJ2-3; 10 bases line up with TRBD1. This CDR3 is built from 15 residues. V gave up 6 bases and J gave up 8 bases; unmatched junction bases: 14. Germline V gives CDR1 SQVTM, CDR2 ANQGSEA. In DNA form, the CDR3 reads TGCAGCGTCTTCGGTGGGGACAGGGGTTTTGCTACGCAGTATTTT. As protein: CSVFGGDRGFATQYF.

This clonotype was seen ten or more times. The V call is TRBV10-3, the J call TRBJ2-3; D ambiguous. The V gene's germline CDR1 is ENHRY and CDR2 SYGVKD. This CDR3 spans 11 amino acids. V was shortened by 6 bases and J by 6 bases, with 7 bases between the two germline ends. CDR3 DNA: TGTGCCATCAGAGGCTCGGATACGCAGTATTTT. Its translation is CAIRGSDTQYF.

The chain combines TRBV20-1 with TRBJ2-5, with D possibly matching TRBD2 (5 bases). V dropped 3 bases and J dropped 5 bases, with 16 bases sitting between them. From germline, CDR1 is DFQATT and CDR2 SNEGSKA (reference sequence). The CDR3 runs 14 residues. CDR3 loop: CSASPPLASETQYF. CDR3 in DNA: TGCAGTGCTAGCCCCCCTCTAGCTAGCGAGACCCAGTACTTC.

This sequence joins TRBV5-4 and TRBJ2-1; TRBD2 aligns across 10 bases. The CDR3 consists of 12 residues. The germline CDR1 and CDR2 sequences are SGHNT and YYREEE (reference sequence). After removal of 4 bases from V and 12 bases from J, the junction contained 4 bases not matched to a gene. For the CDR3, the DNA is TGTGCCAGCAGCGAATTAGCGGGAGGGCAGTTCTTC. Translation: CASSELAGGQFF.

V and J are TRBV20-1 and TRBJ2-1; D could derive from TRBD1 or TRBD2 (6 bases each). Germline V gene sequence: CDR1 DFQATT, CDR2 SNEGSKA (reference sequence). The CDR3 consists of 12 residues. The germline V and J ends were trimmed by 5 bases and 6 bases, with 11 bases remaining between them. This CDR3 reads CSARKGGNEQFF. The CDR3 bases are TGCAGTGCTCGTAAGGGGGGCAATGAGCAGTTCTTC.

The genes are TRBV29-1 and TRBJ2-3; no reliable D call. Germline lookup yields CDR1 SQVTM and CDR2 ANQGSEA. V lost 1 base and J lost 0, with 11 bases in between. There are 15 residues in the CDR3. The DNA for the CDR3 is TGCAGCGTTGAAGGGGGTCCCGTAAGCACAGATACGCAGTATTTT. Protein: CSVEGGPVSTDTQYF.

This sequence joins TRBV12-3 or TRBV12-4 and TRBJ1-1, with D unclear. The CDR3 runs 12 residues. The germline V and J ends were trimmed by 8 bases and 4 bases, with 11 bases remaining between them. CDR3 DNA sequence: TGTGCCAGCGGTTCAGCGGGCACTGAAGCTTTCTTT. Translated: CASGSAGTEAFF.

Only a few counts were recorded for this clonotype. The rearrangement uses TRBV19 and TRBJ2-3; 11 positions agree with TRBD1. From germline, CDR1 is LNHDA and CDR2 SQIVND (reference sequence). The trim removed 7 bases at V and 4 bases at J, leaving 7 bases unmatched. The CDR3 has 15 amino acids. The CDR3 DNA sequence: TGTGCCAGTATACCGGGACAGGGGGGAGCAGATACGCAGTATTTT. Amino acid sequence: CASIPGQGGADTQYF. The entire variable domain, with the rest obtained from reference TRBV19 and TRBJ2-3, is as follows: DGGITQSPKYLFRKEGQNVTLSCEQNLNHDAMYWYRQDPGQGLRLIYYSQIVNDFQKGDIAEGYSVSREKKESFPLTVTSAQKNPTAFYLCASIPGQGGADTQYFGPGTRLTVL.

This clonotype was detected many times. The rearrangement joins TRBV7-9 to TRBJ2-1, with D uncertain. The CDR3 is 15 amino acids. V was cut by 3 bases and J by 7 bases, with 16 bases left in between. Looked up from germline, CDR1 is SEHNR and CDR2 is FQNEAQ (reference sequence). The CDR3 here is CASSFSQAAPNEQFF. The CDR3 nucleotides are TGTGCCAGCAGCTTCTCCCAGGCCGCCCCAAATGAGCAGTTCTTC.